The 2 T cell receptor beta chains reported below all come from one sample, sequenced in a study of blood T cells in healthy people across ages. Primers used in a second PCR of about 7 to 11 cycles were a sample-barcoded 5' primer and a J-beta primer mix. MiXCR, run by TCRdb on the 5' RACE reads, gives a single entry per CDR3 protein. The sample has hundreds of thousands of distinct CDR3 sequences, roughly 60% seen once. The specimen sequenced was blood. These receptors were taken from a man younger than 45 in good health.

The V call is TRBV4-2, the J call TRBJ2-1; D is undetermined. The CDR3 totals 12 residues. Trimming removed 0 bases from V and 9 bases from J, with 6 bases in between. Germline V gives CDR1 LGHNA, CDR2 YNFKEQ. The CDR3 coding sequence is TGTGCCAGCAGCCAAGACGCTATTGAGCAGTTCTTC. As protein: CASSQDAIEQFF.

CDR3 DNA: TGTGCCAGCAAGCGGACAGGGAATGACAATGAGCAGTTCTTC. Its translation is CASKRTGNDNEQFF. This chain connects TRBV5-6 to TRBJ2-1; 8 bases map to TRBD1. After removal of 6 bases from V and 5 bases from J, the junction contained 7 bases not matched to a gene. Germline CDR1 is SGHDT and CDR2 is YYEEEE. There are 14 residues in the CDR3.